The 18 T cell receptor beta chains reported below all come from one sample, sequenced in a study of T cells in Graves' hyperthyroidism and ophthalmopathy. Using RNA transcripts as the source, TCR beta CDR3 regions were amplified. TCR CDR3 regions were first amplified by RT-PCR with HTBI primers. In TCRdb, the multiplex PCR reads were re-called with MiXCR into one record per CDR3 protein. This sample has about half a million distinct CDR3 sequences; less than 20% occur once, and the top ten carry roughly 47%. Sequencing was carried out using blood. These receptors all come from a middle-aged man with Graves' ophthalmopathy.

There are many counts of this clonotype. The gene calls are TRBV28 and TRBJ1-2; D gene unclear. Between the trimmed V and J ends, which lost 3 bases and 8 bases, there was a span of 22 bases. The CDR3 has 16 amino acids. Per the germline V gene, CDR1 is MDHEN and CDR2 is SYDVKM. The CDR3, as DNA: TGTGCCAGCAGTTTCGGAGGCGGAACCAACCAGCACGGCTACACCTTC. Protein product: CASSFGGGTNQHGYTF.

This clonotype was seen a handful of times. J is TRBJ2-1 and V is TRBV5-1; D perhaps matches TRBD1 (6 bases). Trimming pared 0 bases from V and 10 bases from J, leaving 17 bases between. Germline CDR1 reads SGHRS; CDR2 reads YFSETQ. CDR3 size: 15 residues. The CDR3 sequence: CASSLGPAGAREQFF. DNA for the CDR3: TGCGCCAGCAGCTTGGGACCCGCAGGGGCACGCGAGCAGTTCTTC. The variable domain in full, completed from reference TRBV5-1 and TRBJ2-1, reads KAGVTQTPRYLIKTRGQQVTLSCSPISGHRSVSWYQQTPGQGLQFLFEYFSETQRNKGNFPGRFSGRQFSNSRSEMNVSTLELGDSALYLCASSLGPAGAREQFFGPGTRLTVL.

The V and J genes are TRBV7-9 and TRBJ2-3; a possible D gene is TRBD2 (6 bases). In germline, CDR1 is SEHNR, CDR2 FQNEAQ (reference sequence). The CDR3 totals 15 residues. Trimming stripped 5 bases from V and 4 bases from J, with 16 bases between. The CDR3 here is CASSTIGGFADTQYF. The CDR3 coding sequence is TGTGCCAGCAGCACGATTGGGGGGTTTGCAGATACGCAGTATTTT.

The chain is built from TRBV4-3 and TRBJ2-5; 7 bases align to TRBD2. The CDR3 is 15 amino acids. Per the germline V gene, CDR1 is LGHNA and CDR2 is YSLEER. The ends lost 3 bases at V and 5 bases at J; junction bases unmatched: 9. This CDR3 is CASSHVGLEVETQYF. CDR3 DNA sequence: TGCGCCAGCAGCCACGTTGGACTAGAGGTGGAGACCCAGTACTTC.

This clonotype has more than one count but fewer than ten. The junction departs from germline at one end; a sequencing error may be responsible. The chain links TRBV12-3 or TRBV12-4 to TRBJ1-1, with no clear D. The CDR3 is 13 residues long. CDR3 protein: CASSLRESTKAFF. CDR3 DNA sequence: TGTGCCAGCAGTTTGAGAGAGTCCACTAAAGCTTTCTTT.

The CDR3 coding sequence is TGTGCCACCAGTGAGCCGACTAGCGGGGACTACAATGAGCAGTTCTTC. It specifies CATSEPTSGDYNEQFF. The chain combines TRBV24-1 with TRBJ2-1; 11 bases map to TRBD2. Germline V lookup: CDR1 KGHDR, CDR2 SFDVKD. The CDR3 spans 16 residues. Unmatched junction bases numbered 4, after V lost 4 bases and J lost 3 bases.

This clonotype was found a few times. This chain links TRBV20-1 with TRBJ2-7, with 12 bases identical to TRBD2. This CDR3 has 13 amino acids. Germline CDR1 is DFQATT and CDR2 is SNEGSKA (reference sequence). The V gene end was trimmed by 5 bases and the J gene end by 4 bases; junction bases not matched to a gene: 3. In DNA form, the CDR3 reads TGCAGTGCTCCGACTAGCGGGGGATACGAGCAGTACTTC. Amino acid sequence: CSAPTSGGYEQYF.

This clonotype was observed at least ten times. The rearrangement uses TRBV27 and TRBJ1-2; D unclear. Germline V gives CDR1 MNHEY, CDR2 SMNVEV (reference sequence). V gave up 7 bases and J gave up 0 bases, with 3 bases separating them. There are 11 residues in the CDR3. CDR3: CASKTNYGYTF. The CDR3 nucleotides read TGTGCCAGCAAGACTAACTATGGCTACACCTTC.

This clonotype was picked up many times. CDR3 in DNA: TGTGCCAGCAGTTTATGGGAGGGCAAAAACATTCAGTACTTC. Its protein product is CASSLWEGKNIQYF. J is TRBJ2-4 and V is TRBV12-3 or TRBV12-4, with TRBD2 matching 7 bases. V lost 2 bases to trimming and J lost 3 bases; unmatched junction nucleotides: 1. This CDR3 contains 14 residues.

This clonotype was found a few times. This chain links TRBV7-2 with TRBJ2-7; D perhaps matches TRBD2 (6 bases). V was trimmed by 0 bases and J by 8 bases, leaving 23 bases between them. Germline V CDR1 and CDR2: SGHTA, FQGNSA. This CDR3 is built from 17 residues. Here the CDR3 reads CASSLARGETAGPKQYF. The CDR3 DNA reads TGTGCCAGCAGCTTAGCGAGGGGAGAGACGGCGGGACCGAAGCAGTACTTC.

This clonotype was observed at least ten times. The rearrangement joins TRBV6-2 or TRBV6-3 to TRBJ2-5; D not certain. CDR3 length equals 14 residues. Looked up from germline, CDR1 is MNHEY and CDR2 is SVGEGT. Trimming removed 0 bases at V and 2 bases at J, with 7 bases between. The CDR3 DNA reads as TGTGCCAGCAGTTACTCGTGGGTACAAGAGACCCAGTACTTC. Protein: CASSYSWVQETQYF.

The V call is TRBV9, the J call TRBJ2-2; 14 bases are shared with TRBD2. The CDR3 length is 18 residues. V lost 4 bases, J lost 0 bases, and 5 bases stayed unmatched. CDR1 is SGDLS and CDR2 is YYNGEE in the germline V gene. The CDR3 DNA sequence: TGTGCCAGCAGCCCGGGACTAGCGGGAGCCACGAACACCGGGGAGCTGTTTTTT. The encoded protein is CASSPGLAGATNTGELFF.

This clonotype was counted a few times. The rearrangement uses TRBV27 and TRBJ1-5; D gene uncertain. The V gene lost 5 bases and the J gene lost 7 bases, with 9 bases spanning the gap. Germline CDR1 is MNHEY and CDR2 is SMNVEV (reference sequence). The CDR3 spans 12 residues. The CDR3 region is CASSKWQQPQHF. The DNA of the CDR3 is TGTGCCAGCAGTAAGTGGCAGCAGCCCCAGCATTTT.

The genes are TRBV6-5 and TRBJ2-5; D not certain. Germline V lookup: CDR1 MNHEY, CDR2 SVGAGI. V gave up 2 bases and J gave up 5 bases, with 6 bases separating them. The length of the CDR3 is 12 residues. For the CDR3, the DNA is TGTGCCAGCAGTTACCCAGTTGAGACCCAGTACTTC. Encoded protein: CASSYPVETQYF.

The gene calls are TRBV29-1 and TRBJ2-1, with 9 bases aligning to TRBD1. The germline gives CDR1 SQVTM, CDR2 ANQGSEA. This CDR3 region has 14 residues. Trimming at V came to 2 bases and at J to 9 bases, leaving 8 bases not matched to a gene. The CDR3 is CSVEWWTGALEQFF. CDR3 nucleotides: TGCAGCGTTGAATGGTGGACAGGGGCGCTTGAGCAGTTCTTC.

This clonotype was recorded at least ten times. The chain uses TRBV5-1 and TRBJ2-1; 11 bases match TRBD2. V lost 4 bases to trimming and J lost 8 bases; unmatched junction nucleotides: 8. The CDR3 extends over 15 amino acids. Germline assignment: CDR1 SGHRS and CDR2 YFSETQ. CDR3 protein: CASSLTSGSVYEQFF. In nucleotides, the CDR3 is TGCGCCAGCAGCCTTACTAGCGGGAGTGTCTATGAGCAGTTCTTC.

This clonotype showed up many times. The chain links TRBV20-1 to TRBJ2-1; 10 nucleotides match TRBD2. Looked up from germline, CDR1 is DFQATT and CDR2 is SNEGSKA (reference sequence). Trimming at V came to 1 base and at J to 8 bases, leaving 20 bases not matched to a gene. The CDR3 covers 19 residues. The DNA of the CDR3 is TGCAGTGCTAGAGTGTGGGGTAGCGGGGGGCCCAAGGGGAGCGATGAGCAGTTCTTC. As protein: CSARVWGSGGPKGSDEQFF.

This clonotype turned up a few times. The CDR3, as DNA: TGTGCCAGCAGCTTGCAGAAATTCAGCAATCAGCCCCAGCATTTT. This gives the protein CASSLQKFSNQPQHF. This rearrangement joins TRBV5-6 to TRBJ1-5, with D uncertain. The CDR3 consists of 15 residues. The ends were cut back, 1 base at V and 1 base at J, with 9 bases in the middle. Germline CDR1 is SGHDT and CDR2 is YYEEEE. The full variable domain, completed using reference TRBV5-6 and TRBJ1-5, is DAGVTQSPTHLIKTRGQQVTLRCSPKSGHDTVSWYQQALGQGPQFIFQYYEEEERQRGNFPDRFSGHQFPNYSSELNVNALLLGDSALYLCASSLQKFSNQPQHFGDGTRLSIL.